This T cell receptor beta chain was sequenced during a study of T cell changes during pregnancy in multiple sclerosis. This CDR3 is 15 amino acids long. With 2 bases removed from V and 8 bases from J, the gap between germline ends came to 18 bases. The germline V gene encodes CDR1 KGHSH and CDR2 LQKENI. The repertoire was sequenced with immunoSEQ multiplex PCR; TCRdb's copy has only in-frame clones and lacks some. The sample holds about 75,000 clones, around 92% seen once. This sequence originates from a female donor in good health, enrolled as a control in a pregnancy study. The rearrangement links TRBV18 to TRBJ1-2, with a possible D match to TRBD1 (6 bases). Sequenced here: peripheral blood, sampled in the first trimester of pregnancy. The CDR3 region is CASSPGTSSSMGYTF. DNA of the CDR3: TGTGCCAGCTCACCAGGGACAAGTTCGAGCATGGGCTACACCTTC.